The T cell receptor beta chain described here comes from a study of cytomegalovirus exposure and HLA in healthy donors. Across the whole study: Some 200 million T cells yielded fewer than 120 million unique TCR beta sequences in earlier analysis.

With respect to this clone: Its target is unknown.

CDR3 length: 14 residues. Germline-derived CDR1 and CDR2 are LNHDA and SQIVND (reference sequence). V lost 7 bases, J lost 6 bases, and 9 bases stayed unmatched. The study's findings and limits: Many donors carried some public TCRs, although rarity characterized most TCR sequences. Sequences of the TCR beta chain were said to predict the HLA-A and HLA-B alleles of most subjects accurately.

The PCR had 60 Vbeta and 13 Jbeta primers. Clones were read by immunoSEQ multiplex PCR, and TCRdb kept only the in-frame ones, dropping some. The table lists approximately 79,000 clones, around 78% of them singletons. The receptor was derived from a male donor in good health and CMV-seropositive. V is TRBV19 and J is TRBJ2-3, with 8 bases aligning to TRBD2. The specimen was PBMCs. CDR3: CASTERERGDTQYF. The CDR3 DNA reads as TGTGCCAGTACCGAGCGGGAGAGGGGTGATACGCAGTATTTT. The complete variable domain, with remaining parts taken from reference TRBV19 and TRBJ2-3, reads DGGITQSPKYLFRKEGQNVTLSCEQNLNHDAMYWYRQDPGQGLRLIYYSQIVNDFQKGDIAEGYSVSREKKESFPLTVTSAQKNPTAFYLCASTERERGDTQYFGPGTRLTVL.